Detailed here is one TCR beta chain. The data were taken from a study of blood T cell repertoires in COVID-19. Across the study: T cells, B-cell-depleted T cells, or PBMCs supplied cDNA or gDNA.

Participants were placed into cohorts based on the clinical history they reported. Cohort 3 donors were reported recovered after two negative PCRs, clearance, or symptom resolution. Profiled with immunoSEQ multiplex PCR; TCRdb holds only in-frame clones, not every one. The sample has about 220,000 clones; over 75% are singletons. This sequence originates from a woman aged 55-69 years who had recovered from COVID-19. Source material: PBMCs or T cells enriched from blood (not recorded which).

This chain's CDR3 is CASSGRESFNYGYTF. CDR3 nucleotides: TGTGCCAGTAGTGGTCGGGAGAGTTTTAACTATGGCTACACCTTC. This sequence joins TRBV19 and TRBJ1-2; D not resolved. The CDR3 is 15 amino acids. V was trimmed by 5 bases and J by 1 base, leaving 14 bases between them. Germline V CDR1 and CDR2: LNHDA, SQIVND (reference sequence).